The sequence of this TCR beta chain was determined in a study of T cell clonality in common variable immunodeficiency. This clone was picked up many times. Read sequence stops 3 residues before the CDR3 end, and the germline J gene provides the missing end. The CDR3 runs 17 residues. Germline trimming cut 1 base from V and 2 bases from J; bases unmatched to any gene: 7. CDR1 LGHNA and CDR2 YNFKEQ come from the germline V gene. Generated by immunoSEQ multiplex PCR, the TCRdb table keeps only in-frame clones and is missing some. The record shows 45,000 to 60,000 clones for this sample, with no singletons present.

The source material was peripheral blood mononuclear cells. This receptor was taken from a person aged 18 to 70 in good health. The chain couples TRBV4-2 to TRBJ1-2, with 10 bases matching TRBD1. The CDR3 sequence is CASSQGWGTGDNYGYTF. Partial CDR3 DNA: TGTGCCAGCAGCCAAGGGTGGGGGACAGGGGACAACTATGGC.